Described below is a single T cell receptor (beta chain) sequence and its context. This sample stems from a study of regulatory T cells in long-lasting Graves disease. In building TCR beta libraries, iRepertoire HTBI primers were used together with Arm-PCR of CDR3 regions. As originally analysed: The study identified 60 to 65 TRBV and 13 to 15 TRBJ segments across samples. TCRdb recomputed calls from the multiplex PCR reads with MiXCR, one row per CDR3 protein. The V and J calls shown here were made by TCRdb, not taken from the authors' results. This sample has 250,000 to 300,000 distinct CDR3 sequences, with roughly a fifth found just once. Sample time point: persistent/refractory GD, antithyroid drugs over 5 years with positive TRAb. Following extraction of RNA from PBMCs, that RNA was used to make the TCR library. Source: peripheral blood mononuclear cells (PBMCs), taken when the disease was refractory, from a patient treated with antithyroid drugs. This sequence was found in a female donor with Graves disease.

The CDR3 DNA is TGTGCCAGCAGTAGGACTAGCACAGCAGATACGCAGTATTTT. This codes for CASSRTSTADTQYF. The chain employs TRBV6-1 and TRBJ2-3; 8 bases map to TRBD2. With 5 bases clipped from V and 4 bases from J, the junction kept 5 bases outside the gene matches. The CDR3 runs 14 residues. Germline assignment: CDR1 MNHNS and CDR2 SASEGT.